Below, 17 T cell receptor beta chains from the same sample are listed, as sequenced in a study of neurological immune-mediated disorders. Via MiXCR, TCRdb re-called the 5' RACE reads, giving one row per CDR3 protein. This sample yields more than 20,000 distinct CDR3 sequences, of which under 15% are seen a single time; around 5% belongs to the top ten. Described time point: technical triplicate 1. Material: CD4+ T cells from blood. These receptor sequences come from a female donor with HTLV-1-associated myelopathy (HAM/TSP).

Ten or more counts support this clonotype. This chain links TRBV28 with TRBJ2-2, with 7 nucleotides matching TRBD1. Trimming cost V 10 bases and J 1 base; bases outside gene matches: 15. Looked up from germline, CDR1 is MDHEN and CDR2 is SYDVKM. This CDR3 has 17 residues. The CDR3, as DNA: TGTGCCACCCACCCCCCCCGGCAGGGGGTGAACACCGGGGAGCTGTTTTTT. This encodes CATHPPRQGVNTGELFF. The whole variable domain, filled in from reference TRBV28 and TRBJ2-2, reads DVKVTQSSRYLVKRTGEKVFLECVQDMDHENMFWYRQDPGLGLRLIYFSYDVKMKEKGDIPEGYSVSREKKERFSLILESASTNQTSMYLCATHPPRQGVNTGELFFGEGSRLTVL.

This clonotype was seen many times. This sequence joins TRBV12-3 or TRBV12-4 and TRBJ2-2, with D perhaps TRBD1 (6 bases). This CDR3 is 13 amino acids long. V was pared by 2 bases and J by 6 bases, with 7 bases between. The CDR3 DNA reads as TGTGCCAGCAGTTTAAGGACAGCCGGGGAGCTGTTTTTT. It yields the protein CASSLRTAGELFF.

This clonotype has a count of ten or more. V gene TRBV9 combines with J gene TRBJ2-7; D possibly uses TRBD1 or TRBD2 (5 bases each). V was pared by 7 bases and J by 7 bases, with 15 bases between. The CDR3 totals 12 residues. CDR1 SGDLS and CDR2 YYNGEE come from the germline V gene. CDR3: CASGGVPGEQYF. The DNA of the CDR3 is TGTGCCAGCGGGGGAGTACCGGGGGAGCAGTACTTC.

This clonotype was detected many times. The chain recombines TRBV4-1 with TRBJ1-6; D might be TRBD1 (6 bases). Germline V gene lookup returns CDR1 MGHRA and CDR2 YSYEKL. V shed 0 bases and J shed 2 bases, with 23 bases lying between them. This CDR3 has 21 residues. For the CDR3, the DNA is TGCGCCAGCAGCCAAGATGGGTTTTTTCGTACACCAGGGGCCTATAATTCACCCCTCCACTTT. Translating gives CASSQDGFFRTPGAYNSPLHF.

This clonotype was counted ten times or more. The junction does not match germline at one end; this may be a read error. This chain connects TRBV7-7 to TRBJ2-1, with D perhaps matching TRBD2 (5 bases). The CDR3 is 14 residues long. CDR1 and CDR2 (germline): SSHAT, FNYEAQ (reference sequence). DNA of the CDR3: TGTGCTAGCAGCTTAACAGCGGTCAGCGATGAGCAGTTCTTC. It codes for CASSLTAVSDEQFF.

CDR3 DNA sequence: TGTGCCACCCCCGATTCCAGGGGTGGCAATCAGCCCCAGCATTTT. Translating it yields CATPDSRGGNQPQHF. The chain combines TRBV24-1 with TRBJ1-5, with D perhaps TRBD1 (6 bases). The CDR3 has 15 residues. V was clipped by 9 bases and J by 2 bases, with 16 bases between them. Germline lookup yields CDR1 KGHDR and CDR2 SFDVKD.

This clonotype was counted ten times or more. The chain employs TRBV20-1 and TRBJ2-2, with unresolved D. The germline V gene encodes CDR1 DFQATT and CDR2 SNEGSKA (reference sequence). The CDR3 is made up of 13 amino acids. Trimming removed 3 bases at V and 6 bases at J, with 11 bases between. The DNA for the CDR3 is TGCAGTGCTAGGGGTAGTCCGTCCGGGGAGCTGTTTTTT. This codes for CSARGSPSGELFF.

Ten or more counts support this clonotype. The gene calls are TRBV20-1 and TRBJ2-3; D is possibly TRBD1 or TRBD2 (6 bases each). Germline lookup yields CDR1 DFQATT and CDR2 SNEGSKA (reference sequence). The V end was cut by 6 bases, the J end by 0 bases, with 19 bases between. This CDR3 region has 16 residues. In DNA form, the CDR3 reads TGCAGTGCCGACGGAGGGGGAACGGCTAGCACAGATACGCAGTATTTT. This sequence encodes CSADGGGTASTDTQYF.

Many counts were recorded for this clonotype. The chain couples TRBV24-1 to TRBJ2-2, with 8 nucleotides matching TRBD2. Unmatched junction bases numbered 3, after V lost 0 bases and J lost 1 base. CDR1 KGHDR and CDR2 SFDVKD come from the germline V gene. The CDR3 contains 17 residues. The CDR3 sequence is CATSDLAGGENTGELFF. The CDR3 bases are TGTGCCACCAGTGATTTGGCGGGGGGAGAGAACACCGGGGAGCTGTTTTTT.

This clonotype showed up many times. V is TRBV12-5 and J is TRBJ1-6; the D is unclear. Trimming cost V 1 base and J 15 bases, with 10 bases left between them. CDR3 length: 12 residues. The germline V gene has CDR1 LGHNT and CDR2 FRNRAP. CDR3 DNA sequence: TGTGCTAGTGGTTTGGACGGGTTTGGCCTCCACTTT. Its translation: CASGLDGFGLHF.

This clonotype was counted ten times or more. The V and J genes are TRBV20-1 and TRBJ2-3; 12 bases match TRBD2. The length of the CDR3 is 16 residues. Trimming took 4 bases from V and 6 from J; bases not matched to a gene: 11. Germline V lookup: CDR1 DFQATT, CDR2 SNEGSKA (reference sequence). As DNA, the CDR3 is TGCAGTGCTATGACTAGCGGGGGCCCCCGTTGGGATACGCAGTATTTT. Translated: CSAMTSGGPRWDTQYF.

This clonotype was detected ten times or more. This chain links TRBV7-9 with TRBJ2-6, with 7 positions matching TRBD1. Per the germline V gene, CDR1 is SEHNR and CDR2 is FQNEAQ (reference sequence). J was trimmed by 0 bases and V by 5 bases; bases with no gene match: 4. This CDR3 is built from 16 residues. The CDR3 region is CASSLTGDSGANVLTF. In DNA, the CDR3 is TGTGCCAGCAGCCTTACAGGGGACTCTGGGGCCAACGTCCTGACTTTC. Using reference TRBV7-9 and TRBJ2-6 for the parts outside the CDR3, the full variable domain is DTGVSQNPRHKITKRGQNVTFRCDPISEHNRLYWYRQTLGQGPEFLTYFQNEAQLEKSRLLSDRFSAERPKGSFSTLEIQRTEQGDSAMYLCASSLTGDSGANVLTFGAGSRLTVL.

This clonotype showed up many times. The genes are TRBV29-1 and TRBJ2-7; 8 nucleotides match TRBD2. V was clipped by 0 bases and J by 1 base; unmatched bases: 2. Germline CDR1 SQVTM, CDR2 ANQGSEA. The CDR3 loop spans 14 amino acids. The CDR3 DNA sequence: TGCAGCGTTGAAGATCGGGAGGGATCCTACGAGCAGTACTTC. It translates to CSVEDREGSYEQYF.

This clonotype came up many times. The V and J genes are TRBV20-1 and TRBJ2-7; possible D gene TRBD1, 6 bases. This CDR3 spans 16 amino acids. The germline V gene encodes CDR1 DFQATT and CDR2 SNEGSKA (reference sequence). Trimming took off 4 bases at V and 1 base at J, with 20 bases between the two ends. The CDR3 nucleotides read TGCAGTGCTACCCTAGCCGGGACAAGGAAATCCTACGAGCAGTACTTC. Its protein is CSATLAGTRKSYEQYF.

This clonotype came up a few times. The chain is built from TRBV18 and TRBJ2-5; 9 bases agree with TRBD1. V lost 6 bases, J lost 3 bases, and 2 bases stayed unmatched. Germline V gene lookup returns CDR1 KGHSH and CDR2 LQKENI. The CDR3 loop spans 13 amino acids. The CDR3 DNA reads TGTGCCAGCTCTCGGGACAGGGAAGAGACCCAGTACTTC. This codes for CASSRDREETQYF.

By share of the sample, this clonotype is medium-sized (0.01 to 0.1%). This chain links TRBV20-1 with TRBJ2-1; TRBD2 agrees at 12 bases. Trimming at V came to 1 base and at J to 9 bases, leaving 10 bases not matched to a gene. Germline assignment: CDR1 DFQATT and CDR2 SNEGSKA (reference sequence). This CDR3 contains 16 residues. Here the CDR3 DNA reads TGCAGTGCTAGAGCTTCCGGACTAGCGGGAATCGGTGAGCAGTTCTTC. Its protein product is CSARASGLAGIGEQFF.

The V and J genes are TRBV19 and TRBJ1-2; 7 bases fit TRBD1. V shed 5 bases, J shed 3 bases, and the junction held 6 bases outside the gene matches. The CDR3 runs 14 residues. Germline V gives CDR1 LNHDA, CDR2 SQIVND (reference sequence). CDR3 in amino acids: CASSLPTGYYGYTF. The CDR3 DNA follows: TGTGCCAGTAGTCTCCCGACAGGGTACTATGGCTACACCTTC.